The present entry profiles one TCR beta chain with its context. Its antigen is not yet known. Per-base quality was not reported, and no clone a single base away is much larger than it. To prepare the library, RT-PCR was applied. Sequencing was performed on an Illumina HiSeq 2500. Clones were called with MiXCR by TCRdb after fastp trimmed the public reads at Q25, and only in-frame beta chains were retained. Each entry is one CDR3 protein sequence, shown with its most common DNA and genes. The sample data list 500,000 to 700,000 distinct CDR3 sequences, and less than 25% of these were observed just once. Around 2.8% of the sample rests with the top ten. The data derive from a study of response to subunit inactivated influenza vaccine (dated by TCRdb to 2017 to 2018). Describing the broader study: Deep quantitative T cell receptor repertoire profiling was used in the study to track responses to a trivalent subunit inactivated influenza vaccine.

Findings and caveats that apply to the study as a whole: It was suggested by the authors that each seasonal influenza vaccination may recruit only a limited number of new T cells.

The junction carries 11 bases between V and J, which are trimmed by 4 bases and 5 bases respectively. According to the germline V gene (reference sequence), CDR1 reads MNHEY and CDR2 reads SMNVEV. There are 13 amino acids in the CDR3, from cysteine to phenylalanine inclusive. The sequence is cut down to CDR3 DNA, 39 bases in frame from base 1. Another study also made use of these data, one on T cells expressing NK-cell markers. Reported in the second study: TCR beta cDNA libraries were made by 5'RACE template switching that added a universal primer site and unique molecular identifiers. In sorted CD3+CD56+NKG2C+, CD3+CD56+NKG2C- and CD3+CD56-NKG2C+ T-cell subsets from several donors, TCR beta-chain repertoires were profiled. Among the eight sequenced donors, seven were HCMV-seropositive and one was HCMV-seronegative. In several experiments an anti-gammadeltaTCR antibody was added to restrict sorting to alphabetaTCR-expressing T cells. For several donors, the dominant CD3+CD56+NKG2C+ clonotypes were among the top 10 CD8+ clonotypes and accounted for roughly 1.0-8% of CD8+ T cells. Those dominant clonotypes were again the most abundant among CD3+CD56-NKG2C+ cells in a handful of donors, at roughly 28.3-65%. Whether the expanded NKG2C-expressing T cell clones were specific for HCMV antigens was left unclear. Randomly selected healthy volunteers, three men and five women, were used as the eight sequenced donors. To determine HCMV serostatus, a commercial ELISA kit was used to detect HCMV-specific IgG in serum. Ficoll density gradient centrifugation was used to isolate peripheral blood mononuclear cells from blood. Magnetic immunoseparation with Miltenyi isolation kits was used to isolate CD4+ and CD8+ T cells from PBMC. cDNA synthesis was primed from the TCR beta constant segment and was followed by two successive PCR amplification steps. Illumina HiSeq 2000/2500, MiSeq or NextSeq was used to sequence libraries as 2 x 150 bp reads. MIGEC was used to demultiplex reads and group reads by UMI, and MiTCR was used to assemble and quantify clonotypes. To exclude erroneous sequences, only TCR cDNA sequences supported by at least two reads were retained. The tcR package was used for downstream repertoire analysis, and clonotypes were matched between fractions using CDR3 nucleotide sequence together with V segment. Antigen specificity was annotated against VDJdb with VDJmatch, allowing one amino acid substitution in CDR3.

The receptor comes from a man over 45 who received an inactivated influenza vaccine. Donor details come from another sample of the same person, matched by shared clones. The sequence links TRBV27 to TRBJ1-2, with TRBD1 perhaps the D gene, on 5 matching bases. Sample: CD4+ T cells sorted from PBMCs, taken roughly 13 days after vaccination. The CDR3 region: CASSSSGLYGYTF. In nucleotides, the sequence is TGTGCCAGCAGTTCCTCAGGGTTATATGGCTACACCTTC.